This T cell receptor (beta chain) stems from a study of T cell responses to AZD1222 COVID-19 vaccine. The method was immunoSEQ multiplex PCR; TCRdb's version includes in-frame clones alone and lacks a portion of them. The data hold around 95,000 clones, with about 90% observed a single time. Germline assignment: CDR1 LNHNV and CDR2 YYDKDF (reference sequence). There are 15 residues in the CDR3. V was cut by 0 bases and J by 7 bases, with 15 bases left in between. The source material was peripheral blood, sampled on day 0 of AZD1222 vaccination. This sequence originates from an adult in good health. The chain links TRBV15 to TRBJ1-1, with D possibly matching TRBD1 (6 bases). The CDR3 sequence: CATSRETGAFGEAFF. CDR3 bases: TGTGCCACCAGCAGAGAAACGGGGGCATTTGGTGAAGCTTTCTTT.